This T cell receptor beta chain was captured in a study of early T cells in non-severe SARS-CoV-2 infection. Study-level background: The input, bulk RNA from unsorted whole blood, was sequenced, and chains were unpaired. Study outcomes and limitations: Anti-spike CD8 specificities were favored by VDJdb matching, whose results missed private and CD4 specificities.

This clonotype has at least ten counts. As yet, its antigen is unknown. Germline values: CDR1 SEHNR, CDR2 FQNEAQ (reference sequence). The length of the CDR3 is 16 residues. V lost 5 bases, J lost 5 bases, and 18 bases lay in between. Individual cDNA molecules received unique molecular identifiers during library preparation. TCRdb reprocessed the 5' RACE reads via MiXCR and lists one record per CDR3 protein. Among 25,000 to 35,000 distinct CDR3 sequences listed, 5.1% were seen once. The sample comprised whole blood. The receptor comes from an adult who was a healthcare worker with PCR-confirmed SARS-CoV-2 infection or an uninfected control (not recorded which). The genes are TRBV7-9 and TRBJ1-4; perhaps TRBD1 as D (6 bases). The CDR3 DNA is TGTGCCAGCAGCCGAGACATGGACAGAACGAATGAAAAACTGTTTTTT. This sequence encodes CASSRDMDRTNEKLFF.